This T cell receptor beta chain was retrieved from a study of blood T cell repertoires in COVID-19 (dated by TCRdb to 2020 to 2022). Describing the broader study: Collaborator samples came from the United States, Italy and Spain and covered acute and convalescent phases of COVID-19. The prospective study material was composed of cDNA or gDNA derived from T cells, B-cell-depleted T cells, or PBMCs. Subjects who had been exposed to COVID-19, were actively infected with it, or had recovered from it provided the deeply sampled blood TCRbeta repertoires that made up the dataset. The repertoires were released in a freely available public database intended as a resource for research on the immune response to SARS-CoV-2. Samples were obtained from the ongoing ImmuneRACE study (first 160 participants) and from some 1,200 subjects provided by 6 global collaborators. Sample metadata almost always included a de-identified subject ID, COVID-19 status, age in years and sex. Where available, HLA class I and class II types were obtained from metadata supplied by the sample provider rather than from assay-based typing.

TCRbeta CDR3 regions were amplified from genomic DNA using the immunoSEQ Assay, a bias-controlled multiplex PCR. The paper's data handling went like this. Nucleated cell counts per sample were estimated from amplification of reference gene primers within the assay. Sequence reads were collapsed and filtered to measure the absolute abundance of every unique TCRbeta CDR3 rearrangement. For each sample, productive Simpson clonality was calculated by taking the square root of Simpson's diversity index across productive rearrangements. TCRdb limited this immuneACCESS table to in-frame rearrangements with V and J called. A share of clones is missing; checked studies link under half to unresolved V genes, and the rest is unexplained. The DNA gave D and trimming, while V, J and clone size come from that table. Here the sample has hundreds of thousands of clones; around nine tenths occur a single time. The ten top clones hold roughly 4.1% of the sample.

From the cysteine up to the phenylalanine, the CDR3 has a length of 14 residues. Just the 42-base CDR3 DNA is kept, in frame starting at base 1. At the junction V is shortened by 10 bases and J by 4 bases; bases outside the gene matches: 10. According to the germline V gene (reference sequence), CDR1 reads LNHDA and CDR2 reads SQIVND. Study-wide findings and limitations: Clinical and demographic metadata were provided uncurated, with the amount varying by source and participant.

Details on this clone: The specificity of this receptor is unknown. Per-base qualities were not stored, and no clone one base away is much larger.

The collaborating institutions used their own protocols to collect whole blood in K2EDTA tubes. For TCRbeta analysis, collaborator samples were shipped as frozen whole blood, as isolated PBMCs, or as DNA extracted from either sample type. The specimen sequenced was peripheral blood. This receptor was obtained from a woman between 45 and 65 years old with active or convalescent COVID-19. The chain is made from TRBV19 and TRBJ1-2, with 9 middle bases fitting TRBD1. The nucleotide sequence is TGTGCCACCGAAAAAGGGGACAGGGCCTATGGCTACACCTTC. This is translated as CATEKGDRAYGYTF. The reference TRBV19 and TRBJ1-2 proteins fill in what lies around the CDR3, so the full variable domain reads DGGITQSPKYLFRKEGQNVTLSCEQNLNHDAMYWYRQDPGQGLRLIYYSQIVNDFQKGDIAEGYSVSREKKESFPLTVTSAQKNPTAFYLCATEKGDRAYGYTFGSGTRLTVV.